These T cell receptor beta chains were read from a single sample in a study of T cell responses to AZD1222 COVID-19 vaccine. This table comes from immunoSEQ multiplex PCR, and its TCRdb copy is limited to in-frame clones, with some not included. The sample lists tens of thousands of clones, 65% to 85% seen once, with around 20% in the top ten. The starting material was peripheral blood, obtained on day 0 of MenACWY control vaccination. These receptors were collected from an adult in good health. Both conserved end residues are part of each CDR3. A D gene is named only where the DNA matches it firmly. Clone size is stated in some rows and not others, as once, few, many or a class when expanded.

CDR3aa: CASSPTVSGRTSYNEQFF; CDR3nt: TGTGCCAGCAGCCCCACGGTTAGCGGGAGGACCTCCTACAATGAGCAGTTCTTC; j_gene: TRBJ2-1; d_gene: TRBD2; v_gene: TRBV7-9; abundance: .
CDR3aa: CASSQVTDNEQFF; CDR3nt: TGCGCCAGCAGCCAAGTTACAGACAATGAGCAGTTCTTC; j_gene: TRBJ2-1; d_gene: .; v_gene: TRBV4-1; abundance: .
CDR3aa: CASSETSTYNEQFF; CDR3nt: TGCGCCAGCTCGGAGACAAGTACCTACAATGAGCAGTTCTTC; j_gene: TRBJ2-1; d_gene: .; v_gene: TRBV4-1; abundance: .
CDR3aa: CATSDSNSDTQYF; CDR3nt: TGTGCCACCAGTGATTCCAATTCAGATACGCAGTATTTT; j_gene: TRBJ2-3; d_gene: .; v_gene: TRBV24-1; abundance: .
CDR3aa: CSVKGQGDEQYF; CDR3nt: TGCAGCGTTAAGGGGCAGGGGGACGAGCAGTACTTC; j_gene: TRBJ2-7; d_gene: TRBD1; v_gene: TRBV29-1; abundance: .
CDR3aa: CASSTTTTNYGYTF; CDR3nt: TGTGCCAGTAGTACGACGACAACAAACTATGGCTACACCTTC; j_gene: TRBJ1-2; d_gene: .; v_gene: TRBV19; abundance: .
CDR3aa: CASSEFPGASDTQYF; CDR3nt: TGCGCCAGCAGTGAGTTTCCGGGAGCTTCAGATACGCAGTATTTT; j_gene: TRBJ2-3; d_gene: .; v_gene: TRBV10-1; abundance: .
CDR3aa: CAISQESNQPQHF; CDR3nt: TGTGCCATCAGTCAGGAGAGCAATCAGCCCCAGCATTTT; j_gene: TRBJ1-5; d_gene: .; v_gene: TRBV10-3; abundance: once
CDR3aa: CASSSGQSTEAFF; CDR3nt: TGTGCCAGCAGCTCCGGACAGAGCACTGAAGCTTTCTTT; j_gene: TRBJ1-1; d_gene: .; v_gene: TRBV7-8; abundance: once
CDR3aa: CASSPEGSYNEQFF; CDR3nt: TGCGCCAGCAGCCCGGAGGGCAGCTACAATGAGCAGTTCTTC; j_gene: TRBJ2-1; d_gene: .; v_gene: TRBV5-1; abundance: .
CDR3aa: CASSDETGSYGYTF; CDR3nt: TGTGCCAGCAGTGATGAGACAGGGTCCTATGGCTACACCTTC; j_gene: TRBJ1-2; d_gene: TRBD1; v_gene: TRBV6-4; abundance: .
CDR3aa: CASSWRAMGLAGYNEQFF; CDR3nt: TGTGCCAGCAGCTGGAGGGCAATGGGACTAGCGGGGTACAATGAGCAGTTCTTC; j_gene: TRBJ2-1; d_gene: TRBD2; v_gene: TRBV5-4; abundance: few
CDR3aa: CSATDRTEQFF; CDR3nt: TGCAGTGCTACTGACAGGACTGAGCAGTTCTTC; j_gene: TRBJ2-1; d_gene: .; v_gene: TRBV20-1; abundance: few
CDR3aa: CASSLAGANYNEQFF; CDR3nt: TGTGCCAGCAGCTTAGCCGGGGCCAACTACAATGAGCAGTTCTTC; j_gene: TRBJ2-1; d_gene: .; v_gene: TRBV7-7; abundance: .
CDR3aa: CASSNDRAPLHF; CDR3nt: TGTGCCAGTAGTAACGACAGGGCACCCCTCCACTTT; j_gene: TRBJ1-6; d_gene: TRBD1; v_gene: TRBV19; abundance: medium-sized
CDR3aa: CATSDLSSGWRGETQYF; CDR3nt: TGTGCCACCAGTGACCTATCTAGCGGGTGGAGGGGAGAGACCCAGTACTTC; j_gene: TRBJ2-5; d_gene: TRBD2; v_gene: TRBV24-1; abundance: .
CDR3aa: CASMGVGNTEAFF; CDR3nt: TGTGCCAGCATGGGGGTTGGGAACACTGAAGCTTTCTTT; j_gene: TRBJ1-1; d_gene: .; v_gene: TRBV9; abundance: .
CDR3aa: CASSIVGFENSPLHF; CDR3nt: TGCGCCAGCAGTATTGTAGGGTTCGAGAATTCACCCCTCCACTTT; j_gene: TRBJ1-6; d_gene: .; v_gene: TRBV10-1; abundance: few
CDR3aa: CASSPHASGTDTLGGEAFF; CDR3nt: TGTGCCAGCTCACCGCATGCTTCCGGGACAGATACCCTCGGGGGTGAAGCTTTCTTT; j_gene: TRBJ1-1; d_gene: TRBD1; v_gene: TRBV18; abundance: .
CDR3aa: CASSPGTYGTEAFF; CDR3nt: TGCGCCAGCAGCCCAGGGACTTACGGCACTGAAGCTTTCTTT; j_gene: TRBJ1-1; d_gene: .; v_gene: TRBV4-1; abundance: .
CDR3aa: CASSPRQGPQPQHF; CDR3nt: TGTGCCAGCAGTCCCCGGCAGGGGCCTCAGCCCCAGCATTTT; j_gene: TRBJ1-5; d_gene: .; v_gene: TRBV6-6; abundance: .
CDR3aa: CASSTQREGPNEQFF; CDR3nt: TGTGCCAGTAGTACCCAGCGGGAGGGCCCCAATGAGCAGTTCTTC; j_gene: TRBJ2-1; d_gene: TRBD2; v_gene: TRBV19; abundance: .
CDR3aa: CSVDNRGQYNEQFF; CDR3nt: TGCAGCGTGGATAACAGGGGGCAGTACAATGAGCAGTTCTTC; j_gene: TRBJ2-1; d_gene: TRBD1; v_gene: TRBV29-1; abundance: .
CDR3aa: CASSEQGLGDYNEQFF; CDR3nt: TGCGCCAGCAGCGAACAGGGACTCGGGGACTACAATGAGCAGTTCTTC; j_gene: TRBJ2-1; d_gene: .; v_gene: TRBV5-1; abundance: .
CDR3aa: CASRPDRSETEAFF; CDR3nt: TGTGCCAGCAGGCCAGACAGGAGCGAAACTGAAGCTTTCTTT; j_gene: TRBJ1-1; d_gene: .; v_gene: TRBV2; abundance: few
CDR3aa: CASSFPLAENTGELFF; CDR3nt: TGTGCCAGCAGCTTTCCCCTAGCGGAGAACACCGGGGAGCTGTTTTTT; j_gene: TRBJ2-2; d_gene: TRBD2; v_gene: TRBV7-9; abundance: .
CDR3aa: CASSFLYEQYF; CDR3nt: TGTGCCAGCAGTTTTCTATACGAGCAGTACTTC; j_gene: TRBJ2-7; d_gene: .; v_gene: TRBV28; abundance: .
CDR3aa: CASSVEGGLHEQFF; CDR3nt: TGTGCCAGCAGTGTCGAGGGGGGTCTGCATGAGCAGTTCTTC; j_gene: TRBJ2-1; d_gene: .; v_gene: TRBV6-4; abundance: few
CDR3aa: CASSKRQGVIWVYNSPLHF; CDR3nt: TGTGCCAGCAGCAAAAGGCAGGGGGTCATATGGGTCTATAATTCACCCCTCCACTTT; j_gene: TRBJ1-6; d_gene: .; v_gene: TRBV21-1; abundance: .
CDR3aa: CASSSGGRATEAFF; CDR3nt: TGTGCCAGCAGCTCCGGAGGGAGAGCCACTGAAGCTTTCTTT; j_gene: TRBJ1-1; d_gene: .; v_gene: TRBV28; abundance: .
CDR3aa: CASSLATLAGLDTQYF; CDR3nt: TGTGCCAGCAGCTTAGCGACCCTGGCAGGCCTAGATACGCAGTATTTT; j_gene: TRBJ2-3; d_gene: .; v_gene: TRBV7-8; abundance: .
CDR3aa: CASSEAGTGIGTEAFF; CDR3nt: TGTGCCAGCAGTGAAGCCGGGACAGGGATAGGGACTGAAGCTTTCTTT; j_gene: TRBJ1-1; d_gene: TRBD1; v_gene: TRBV2; abundance: few
CDR3aa: CAWSRASGRVDTQYF; CDR3nt: TGTGCCTGGAGTAGGGCTAGCGGGAGGGTGGATACGCAGTATTTT; j_gene: TRBJ2-3; d_gene: TRBD2; v_gene: TRBV30; abundance: .
CDR3aa: CASSLVLTGGPGANVLTF; CDR3nt: TGTGCCAGCAGCTTGGTCCTTACGGGAGGGCCTGGGGCCAACGTCCTGACTTTC; j_gene: TRBJ2-6; d_gene: TRBD2; v_gene: TRBV7-2; abundance: .
CDR3aa: CASSQAGELFF; CDR3nt: TGTGCCAGCAGCCAAGCCGGGGAGCTGTTTTTT; j_gene: TRBJ2-2; d_gene: .; v_gene: TRBV3-1/TRBV3-2; abundance: .
CDR3aa: CASNLTDKQKNIQYF; CDR3nt: TGTGCCAGCAACCTAACGGACAAACAAAAAAACATTCAGTACTTC; j_gene: TRBJ2-4; d_gene: .; v_gene: TRBV7-9; abundance: .